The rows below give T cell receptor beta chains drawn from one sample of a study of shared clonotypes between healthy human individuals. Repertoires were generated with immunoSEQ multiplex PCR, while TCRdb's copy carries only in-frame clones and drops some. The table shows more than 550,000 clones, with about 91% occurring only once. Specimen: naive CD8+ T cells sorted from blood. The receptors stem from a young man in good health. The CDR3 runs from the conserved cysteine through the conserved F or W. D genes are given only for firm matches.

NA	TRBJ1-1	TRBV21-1	TGTGCCAGCAGCGCTAGTTTTAAACGAGGGACTGAAGCTTTCTTT	CASSASFKRGTEAFF
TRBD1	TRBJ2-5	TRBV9	TGTGCCAGCAGCGCGGGGACAGCTATGCAAGAGACCCAGTACTTC	CASSAGTAMQETQYF
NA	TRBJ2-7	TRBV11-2	TGTGCCAGCAGCCTCACTAGAGGCTACGAGCAGTACTTC	CASSLTRGYEQYF
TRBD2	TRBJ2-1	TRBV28	TGTGCCAGCGAAAGCGGGAAAACTTACAATGAGCAGTTCTTC	CASESGKTYNEQFF
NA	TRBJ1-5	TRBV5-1	TGCGCCAGCAGCCCTGGGGACCCGCCAAGGCAGCCCCAGCATTTT	CASSPGDPPRQPQHF
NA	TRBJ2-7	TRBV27	TGTGCCAGCAGTCGAACACTAGCAAACGAGCAGTACTTC	CASSRTLANEQYF
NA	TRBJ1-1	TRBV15	TGTGCCACCAGCAGTGGGGGAAACACTGAAGCTTTCTTT	CATSSGGNTEAFF
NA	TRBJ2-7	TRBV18	TGTGCCAGCTCACCATCCAGGGACGCAAGCTACGAGCAGTACTTC	CASSPSRDASYEQYF
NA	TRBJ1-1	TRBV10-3	TGTGCCATCAGTGAGGAAACCGGGGGTGAAGCTTTCTTT	CAISEETGGEAFF
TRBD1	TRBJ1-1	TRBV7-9	TGTGCCAGCAGCTTACTCACAGGGGTTGAAAGCAAGACTGAAGCTTTCTTT	CASSLLTGVESKTEAFF
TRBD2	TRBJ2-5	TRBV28	TGTGCCAGCAGTGCCTCCGGGACTAGCGGGAGTGATTCGGAGACCCAGTACTTC	CASSASGTSGSDSETQYF
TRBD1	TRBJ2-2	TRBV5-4	TGTGCCAGCAGCGCTGACAGGGAGAACACCGGGGAGCTGTTTTTT	CASSADRENTGELFF
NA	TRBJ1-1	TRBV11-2	TGTGCCAGCAGCTACACCGGGACGGTAGAAGCTTTCTTT	CASSYTGTVEAFF
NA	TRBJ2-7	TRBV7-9	TGTGCCAGCAGCGATAGTCTGCGCTCCTACGAGCAGTACTTC	CASSDSLRSYEQYF
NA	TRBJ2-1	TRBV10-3	TGTGCCATCAGTGAGTATAGTGAGGTTGAGCAGTTCTTC	CAISEYSEVEQFF
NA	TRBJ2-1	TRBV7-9	TGTGCCAGCAGCTTAGTAACGGGACAACTGCACTCCTACAATGAGCAGTTCTTC	CASSLVTGQLHSYNEQFF
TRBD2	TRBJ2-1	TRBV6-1	TGTGCCAGCAGTGAGTTTGGGGGGGATGAGCAGTTCTTC	CASSEFGGDEQFF
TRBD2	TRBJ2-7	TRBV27	TGTGCCAGCAGGCAACTAGCGGCCTACGAGCAGTACTTC	CASRQLAAYEQYF